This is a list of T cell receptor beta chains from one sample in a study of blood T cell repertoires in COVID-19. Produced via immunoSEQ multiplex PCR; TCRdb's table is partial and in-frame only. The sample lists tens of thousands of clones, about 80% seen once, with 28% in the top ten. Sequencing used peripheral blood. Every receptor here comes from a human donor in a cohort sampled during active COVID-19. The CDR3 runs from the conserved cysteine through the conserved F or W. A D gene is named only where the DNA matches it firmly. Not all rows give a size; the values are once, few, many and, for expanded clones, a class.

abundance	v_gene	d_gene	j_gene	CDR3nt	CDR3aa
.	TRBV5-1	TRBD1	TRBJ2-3	TGCGCCAGCAGACACGGGACAGACAGCACAGATACGCAGTATTTT	CASRHGTDSTDTQYF
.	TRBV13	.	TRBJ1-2	TGTGCCAGCAGCTTAGGGAACCCCCCCTCTATTAACTATGGCTACACCTTC	CASSLGNPPSINYGYTF
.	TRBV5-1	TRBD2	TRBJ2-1	TGCGCCAGCAGCTTGCCCCTAGCGGGGGGGTATGAGCAGTTCTTC	CASSLPLAGGYEQFF
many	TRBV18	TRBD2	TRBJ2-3	TGTGCCAGCTCAGTCGGGGGGACAGATACGCAGTATTTT	CASSVGGTDTQYF
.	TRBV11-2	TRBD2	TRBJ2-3	TGTGCCACCGAACCCCAGGGGCTAGCGGGGGGACCTGCAGATACGCAGTATTTT	CATEPQGLAGGPADTQYF
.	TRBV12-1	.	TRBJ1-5	TGTGCCAGCAGCCCACCCACTTCGAGCCCGGGAGGCAATCAGCCCCAGCATTTT	CASSPPTSSPGGNQPQHF
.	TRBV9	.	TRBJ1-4	TGTGCCAGCAGCGTAGGGGGAGCAACTAATGAAAAACTGTTTTTT	CASSVGGATNEKLFF
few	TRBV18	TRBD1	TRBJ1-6	TGTGCCAGCTCAACGACAGGGGTTTCCTATAATTCACCCCTCCACTTT	CASSTTGVSYNSPLHF
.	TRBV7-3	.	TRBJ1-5	TGTGCCAGCAGCTCCAGGGGACCCACGGGCAATCAGCCCCAGCATTTT	CASSSRGPTGNQPQHF
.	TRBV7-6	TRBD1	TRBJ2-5	TGTGCCAGCAGCTTAGCGCCGGGCAGGGGGGAGACCCAGTACTTC	CASSLAPGRGETQYF
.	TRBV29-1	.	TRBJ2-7	TGCAGCGTTGGCAGTACAGGGTACGAGCAGTACTTC	CSVGSTGYEQYF
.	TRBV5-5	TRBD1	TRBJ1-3	TGTGCCAGCAGCTTGGCGGACAGGTTAGCGAACACCATATATTTT	CASSLADRLANTIYF
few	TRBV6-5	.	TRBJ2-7	TGTGCCAGCATTAGGGCAGGGATCACCGAGCAGTACTTC	CASIRAGITEQYF
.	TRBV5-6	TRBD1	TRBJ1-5	TGTGCCAGCAGCGCCCGACAGGGGTATAGCAATCAGCCCCAGCATTTT	CASSARQGYSNQPQHF
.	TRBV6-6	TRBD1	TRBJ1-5	TGTGCCAGCAGGCCCGGGACAGGGTATACGCATCAGCCCCAGCATTTT	CASRPGTGYTHQPQHF
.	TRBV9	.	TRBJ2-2	TGTGCCAGCACCGGGGCGGGGCGTCTAGTTACCGGGGAGCTGTTTTTT	CASTGAGRLVTGELFF
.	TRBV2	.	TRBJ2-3	TGTGCCAGCAGTGAGGGCAGGGGCACAGATACGCAGTATTTT	CASSEGRGTDTQYF
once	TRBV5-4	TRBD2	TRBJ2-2	TGTGCCAGCAGCCCCGAGCAGGGCGGGGGGAGCGGGGAGCTGTTTTTT	CASSPEQGGGSGELFF
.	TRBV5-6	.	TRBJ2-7	TGTGCCAGCAGCTTGGGTAAGGGGCGACGCTCCTACGAGCAGTACTTC	CASSLGKGRRSYEQYF
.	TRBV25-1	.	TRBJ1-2	TGTGCCAGCTCAGCGGCCCGGACCTATGGCTACACCTTC	CASSAARTYGYTF
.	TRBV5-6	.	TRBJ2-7	TGTGCCAGCAGCTACCGGACAGCGTACGAGCAGTACTTC	CASSYRTAYEQYF
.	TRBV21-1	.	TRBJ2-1	TGTGCCAGCAGCAAAGGTCAACAGGTTCACTACAATGAGCAGTTCTTC	CASSKGQQVHYNEQFF
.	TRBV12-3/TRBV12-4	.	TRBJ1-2	TGTGCCAGCAGTCAAGGGACTTTAGGCTACACCTTC	CASSQGTLGYTF
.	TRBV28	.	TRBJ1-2	TGTGCCAGCAGTTTCCCTCGCCCAGGGGCTACGTCCCTCTATGGCTACACCTTC	CASSFPRPGATSLYGYTF
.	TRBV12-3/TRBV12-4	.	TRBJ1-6	TGTGCCAGCAGCTTAGCCGAGTATTCACCCCTCCACTTT	CASSLAEYSPLHF
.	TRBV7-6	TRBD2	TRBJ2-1	TGTGCCAGCAGCCCTACTAGCGGGCGAGACAATGAGCAGTTCTTC	CASSPTSGRDNEQFF
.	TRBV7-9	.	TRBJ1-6	TGTGCCAGCAGTCTAGGGAGCTCCTATAATTCACCCCTCCACTTT	CASSLGSSYNSPLHF
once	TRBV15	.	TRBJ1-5	TGTGCCACCAGCAGAGGTTTCGAGGGAATCAATCAGCCCCAGCATTTT	CATSRGFEGINQPQHF
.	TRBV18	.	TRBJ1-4	TGTGCCAGCTCACCACGAACAGGGCGGGAGCTGACTAATGAAAAACTGTTTTTT	CASSPRTGRELTNEKLFF
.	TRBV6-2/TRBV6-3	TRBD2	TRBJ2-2	TGTGCCAGCAGTTCCCGCGGGGGGCCCGACACCGGGGAGCTGTTTTTT	CASSSRGGPDTGELFF
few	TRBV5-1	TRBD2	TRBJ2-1	TGCGCCAGCAGCTCAGAGCGGGGAGCCGACAATGAGCAGTTCTTC	CASSSERGADNEQFF
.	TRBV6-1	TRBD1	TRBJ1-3	TGTGCCAGCAGTGAACAACCCGGGACAGGGGGGTACTCTGGAAACACCATATATTTT	CASSEQPGTGGYSGNTIYF
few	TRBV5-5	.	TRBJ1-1	TGTGCCAGCAGCTCTACTACCTTAGAAGCTTTCTTT	CASSSTTLEAFF
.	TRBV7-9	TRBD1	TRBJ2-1	TGTGCCAGCAGCTCCACCGGGACAGGGGATGGAGGGCAGTTCTTC	CASSSTGTGDGGQFF
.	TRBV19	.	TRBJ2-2	TGTGCCAGTAGGCCCCGGCTAGATTCGAACACCGGGGAGCTGTTTTTT	CASRPRLDSNTGELFF
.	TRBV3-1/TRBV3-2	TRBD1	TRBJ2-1	TGTGCCAGCAGCCAAGGTTGGACAGGGCGCAATGAGCAGTTCTTC	CASSQGWTGRNEQFF
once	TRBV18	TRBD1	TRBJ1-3	TGTGCCAGCTCACCACCTAACAGGGGGCTTGGAAACACCATATATTTT	CASSPPNRGLGNTIYF
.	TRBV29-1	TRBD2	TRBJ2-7	TGCAGCGTTGATACTAGCGGGACCGACTACGAGCAGTACTTC	CSVDTSGTDYEQYF
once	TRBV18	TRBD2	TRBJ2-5	TGTGCCAGCTCAACGGGACTAGCGGGGGGGCAAGAGACCCAGTACTTC	CASSTGLAGGQETQYF
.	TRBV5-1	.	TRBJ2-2	TGCGCCAGCAGCTTCCGGGCGAACACCGGGGAGCTGTTTTTT	CASSFRANTGELFF
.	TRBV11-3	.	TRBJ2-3	TGTGCCAGCAGCTTAAACAGGTTATTCACAGATACGCAGTATTTT	CASSLNRLFTDTQYF
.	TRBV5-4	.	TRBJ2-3	TGTGCCAGCAGCTTGCAGGCGGGCGGCACAGATACGCAGTATTTT	CASSLQAGGTDTQYF
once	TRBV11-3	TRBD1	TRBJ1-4	TGTGCCAGCAGCCTGATGGGACAGCCGAATGAAAAACTGTTTTTT	CASSLMGQPNEKLFF
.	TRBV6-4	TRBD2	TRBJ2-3	TGTGCCAGCAGTTCAACCGGACTAGCCACAGATACGCAGTATTTT	CASSSTGLATDTQYF
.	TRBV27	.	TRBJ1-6	TGTGCCAGCAATAACAACGGGATGACGTCACCCCTCCACTTT	CASNNNGMTSPLHF
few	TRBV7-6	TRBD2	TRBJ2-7	TGTGCCAGCAGCCCCCGTGAGTGGCGGGGGTACTACGAGCAGTACTTC	CASSPREWRGYYEQYF
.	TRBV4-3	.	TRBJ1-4	TGCGCCAGCAGCCAGCACACCGGGGTTCGAGGTGAAAAACTGTTTTTT	CASSQHTGVRGEKLFF
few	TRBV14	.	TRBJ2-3	TGTGCCAGCAGCCATTCCCGGGACTCTCAGCAGTATTTT	CASSHSRDSQQYF